The source of this T cell receptor (beta chain) is a study of response to subunit inactivated influenza vaccine. TCRdb independently ran MiXCR on the RT-PCR reads; one entry per CDR3 protein. The sample has around 570,000 distinct CDR3 sequences; approximately 10% are singletons. In addition, the sample was reused for a study of T cells expressing NK-cell markers. From that second work: 5'RACE template switching with UMIs produced the TCR beta cDNA.

Sequences were derived from PBMCs from blood, sampled on the day of vaccination. The receptor was isolated from a man aged 45-65 years who received an inactivated influenza vaccine.

DNA for the CDR3: TGTGCCAGCAGCCGAGGGGAGGTATGGGGCTACACCTTC. Protein: CASSRGEVWGYTF. The rearrangement uses TRBV3-1 and TRBJ1-2; TRBD1 might be the D (5 bases). Germline V gives CDR1 LGHDT, CDR2 YNNKEL (reference sequence). The CDR3 has 13 amino acids. V was cut by 4 bases and J by 8 bases, with 14 bases left in between.